A few counts support the clone carrying this T cell receptor beta chain. Antigen specificity is unknown. The CDR3 runs 11 residues. From germline, CDR1 is SEHNR and CDR2 FQNEAQ (reference sequence). Trimming cost V 4 bases and J 7 bases, with 5 bases left between them. The sample belongs to a study of early T cells in non-severe SARS-CoV-2 infection. Study-level background: Sequencing input comprised bulk RNA from unsorted whole blood; chain pairing was not available. General observations from the study: VDJdb-based annotation leaned toward anti-spike CD8 responses and missed private and CD4 specificities.

Attachment of unique molecular identifiers to individual cDNA molecules was performed. TCRdb independently ran MiXCR on the 5' RACE reads; one entry per CDR3 protein. The table lists 80,000 to 95,000 distinct CDR3 sequences, 16% of them singletons. The sequencing used whole blood, collected at baseline. This clonotype was obtained from an adult who was a healthcare worker with PCR-confirmed SARS-CoV-2 infection or an uninfected control (not recorded which). V is TRBV7-9 and J is TRBJ2-4, with D hard to call. This chain's CDR3 is CASSSANIQYF. The CDR3 bases are TGTGCCAGCAGCTCGGCTAACATTCAGTACTTC.